This entry describes one T cell receptor beta chain. The sample belongs to a study of blood T cell repertoires in COVID-19. Background on the study: Sample material is recorded as cDNA or gDNA derived from T cells, B-cell-depleted T cells, or PBMCs.

The germline CDR1 and CDR2 sequences are MNHNS and SASEGT. This CDR3 is built from 18 residues. V was trimmed by 0 bases and J by 1 base, leaving 16 bases between them. Methods used by the authors: Amplifying reference gene primers gave estimates of nucleated cell counts. Measured with immunoSEQ multiplex PCR; TCRdb has only the in-frame clones, and not every one. That table supplies the V and J calls and clone size; D and trimming were determined from the DNA. The sample has 650,000 to 800,000 clones; just under 90% are singletons. This rearrangement joins TRBV6-1 to TRBJ2-4; a weak D match, TRBD2 (6 bases). This clonotype was obtained from a woman aged 18-30 years with acute or convalescent COVID-19. Sequences were obtained from peripheral blood. CDR3 DNA: TGTGCCAGCAGTGAAGCCCTTGGAGGGTCTCTCGCCAAAAACATTCAGTACTTC. It translates to CASSEALGGSLAKNIQYF.